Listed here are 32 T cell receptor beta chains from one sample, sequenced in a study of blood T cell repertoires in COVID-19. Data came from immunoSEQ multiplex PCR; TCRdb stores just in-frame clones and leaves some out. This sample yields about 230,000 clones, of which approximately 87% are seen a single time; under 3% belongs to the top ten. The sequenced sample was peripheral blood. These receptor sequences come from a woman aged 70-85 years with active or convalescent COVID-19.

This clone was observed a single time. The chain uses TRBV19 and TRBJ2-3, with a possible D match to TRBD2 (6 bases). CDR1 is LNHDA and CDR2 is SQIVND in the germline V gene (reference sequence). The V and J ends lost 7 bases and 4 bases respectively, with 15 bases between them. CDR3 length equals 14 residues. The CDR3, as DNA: TGTGCCAGTACCGGTACTACTAGCCCAGATACGCAGTATTTT. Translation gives CASTGTTSPDTQYF.

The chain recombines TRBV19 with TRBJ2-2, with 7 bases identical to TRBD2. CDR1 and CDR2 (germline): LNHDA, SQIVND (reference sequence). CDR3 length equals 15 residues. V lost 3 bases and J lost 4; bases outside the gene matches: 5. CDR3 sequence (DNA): TGTGCCAGTAGTATTCGGGGGGTAGGCACCGGGGAGCTGTTTTTT. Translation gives CASSIRGVGTGELFF.

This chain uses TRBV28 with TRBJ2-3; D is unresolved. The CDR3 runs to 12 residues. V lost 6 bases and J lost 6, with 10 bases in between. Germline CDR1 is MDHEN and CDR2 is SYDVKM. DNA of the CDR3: TGTGCCAGCAGCGACTCCGGGGATACGCAGTATTTT. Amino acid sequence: CASSDSGDTQYF. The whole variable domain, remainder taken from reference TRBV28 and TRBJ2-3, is DVKVTQSSRYLVKRTGEKVFLECVQDMDHENMFWYRQDPGLGLRLIYFSYDVKMKEKGDIPEGYSVSREKKERFSLILESASTNQTSMYLCASSDSGDTQYFGPGTRLTVL.

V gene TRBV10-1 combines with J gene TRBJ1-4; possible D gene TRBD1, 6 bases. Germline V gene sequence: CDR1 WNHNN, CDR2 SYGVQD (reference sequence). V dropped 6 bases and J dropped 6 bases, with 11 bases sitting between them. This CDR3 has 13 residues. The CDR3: CASSRDTYEKLFF. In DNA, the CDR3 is TGCGCCAGCAGCCGGGACACCTATGAAAAACTGTTTTTT.

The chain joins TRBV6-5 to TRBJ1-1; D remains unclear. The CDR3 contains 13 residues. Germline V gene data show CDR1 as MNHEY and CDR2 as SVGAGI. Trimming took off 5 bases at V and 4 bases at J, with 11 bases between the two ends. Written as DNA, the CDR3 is TGTGCCAGCAGTCTCCGACTGGGCACTGAAGCTTTCTTT. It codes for CASSLRLGTEAFF.

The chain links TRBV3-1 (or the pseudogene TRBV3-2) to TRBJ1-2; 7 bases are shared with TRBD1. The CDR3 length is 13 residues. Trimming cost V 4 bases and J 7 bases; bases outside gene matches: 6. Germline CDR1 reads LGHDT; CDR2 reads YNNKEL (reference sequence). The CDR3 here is CASSPQGDGGYTF. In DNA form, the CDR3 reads TGTGCCAGCAGCCCGCAGGGGGACGGTGGCTACACCTTC.

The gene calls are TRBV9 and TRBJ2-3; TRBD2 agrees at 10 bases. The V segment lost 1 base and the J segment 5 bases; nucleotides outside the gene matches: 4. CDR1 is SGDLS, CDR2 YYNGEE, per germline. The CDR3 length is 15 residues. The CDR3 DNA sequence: TGTGCCAGCAGCGTACTAGCGGGGGATAGAGATACGCAGTATTTT. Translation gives CASSVLAGDRDTQYF.

The CDR3 reads CASRQEGNPLNTQYF. The DNA for the CDR3 is TGTGCCAGCCGCCAGGAGGGGAATCCCCTAAATACGCAGTATTTT. The rearrangement uses TRBV6-2 or TRBV6-3 and TRBJ2-3; D is perhaps TRBD2 (6 bases). CDR1 and CDR2 (germline): MNHEY, SVGEGT. Trimming took 8 bases from V and 7 from J, leaving 22 bases between them. This CDR3 has 15 residues.

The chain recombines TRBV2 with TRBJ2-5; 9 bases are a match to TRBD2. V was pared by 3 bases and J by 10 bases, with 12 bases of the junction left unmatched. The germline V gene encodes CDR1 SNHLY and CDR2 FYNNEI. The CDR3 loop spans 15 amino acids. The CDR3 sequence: CASSEQGGGAEDQYF. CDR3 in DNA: TGTGCCAGCAGTGAGCAAGGCGGGGGGGCCGAGGACCAGTACTTC.

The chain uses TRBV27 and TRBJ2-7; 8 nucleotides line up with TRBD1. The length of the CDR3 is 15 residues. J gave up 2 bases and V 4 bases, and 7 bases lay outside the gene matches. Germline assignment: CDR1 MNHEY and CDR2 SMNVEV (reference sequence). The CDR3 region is CASSWRQGAPYEQYF. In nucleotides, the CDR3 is TGTGCCAGCAGTTGGCGGCAGGGGGCACCCTACGAGCAGTACTTC.

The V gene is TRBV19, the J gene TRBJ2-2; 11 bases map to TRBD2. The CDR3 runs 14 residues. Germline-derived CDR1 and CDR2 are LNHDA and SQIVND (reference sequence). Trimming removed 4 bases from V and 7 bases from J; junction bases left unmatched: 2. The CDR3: CASSTGTSGGELFF. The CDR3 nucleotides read TGTGCCAGTAGTACCGGGACTAGCGGCGGGGAGCTGTTTTTT.

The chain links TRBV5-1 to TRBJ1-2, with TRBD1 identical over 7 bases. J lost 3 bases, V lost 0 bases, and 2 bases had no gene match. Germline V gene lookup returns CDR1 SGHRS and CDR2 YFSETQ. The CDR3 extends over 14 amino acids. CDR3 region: CASSLGGTDYGYTF. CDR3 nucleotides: TGCGCCAGCAGCTTGGGGGGGACAGACTATGGCTACACCTTC.

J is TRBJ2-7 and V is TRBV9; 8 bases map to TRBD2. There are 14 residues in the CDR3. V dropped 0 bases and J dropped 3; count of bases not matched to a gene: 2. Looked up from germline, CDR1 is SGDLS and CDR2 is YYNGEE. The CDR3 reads CASSVEAGDYEQYF. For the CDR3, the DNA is TGTGCCAGCAGCGTAGAAGCGGGGGACTACGAGCAGTACTTC.

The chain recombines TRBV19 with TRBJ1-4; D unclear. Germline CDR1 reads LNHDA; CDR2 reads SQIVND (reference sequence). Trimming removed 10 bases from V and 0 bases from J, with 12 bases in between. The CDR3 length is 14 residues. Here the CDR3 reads CATCGSATNEKLFF. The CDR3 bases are TGTGCCACCTGCGGCTCAGCAACTAATGAAAAACTGTTTTTT.

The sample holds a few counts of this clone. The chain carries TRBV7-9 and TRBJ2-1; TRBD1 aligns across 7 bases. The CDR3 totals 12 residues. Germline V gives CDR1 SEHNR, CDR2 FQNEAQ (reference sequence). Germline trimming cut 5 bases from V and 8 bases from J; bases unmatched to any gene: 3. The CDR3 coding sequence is TGTGCCAGCAGCCCTAGGGGGCATGAGCAGTTCTTC. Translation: CASSPRGHEQFF.

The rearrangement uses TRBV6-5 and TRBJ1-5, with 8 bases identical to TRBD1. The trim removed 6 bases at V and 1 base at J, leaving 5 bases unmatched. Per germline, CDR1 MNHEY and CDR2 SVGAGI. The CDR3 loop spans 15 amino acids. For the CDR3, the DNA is TGTGCCAGCAGAACCGACAGGGGAAGCAATCAGCCCCAGCATTTT. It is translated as CASRTDRGSNQPQHF.

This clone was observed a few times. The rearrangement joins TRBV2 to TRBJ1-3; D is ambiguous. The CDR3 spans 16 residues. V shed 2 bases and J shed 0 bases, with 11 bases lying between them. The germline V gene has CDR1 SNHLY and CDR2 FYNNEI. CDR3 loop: CASSEQAQHSGNTIYF. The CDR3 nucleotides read TGTGCCAGCAGTGAACAAGCACAGCACTCTGGAAACACCATATATTTT. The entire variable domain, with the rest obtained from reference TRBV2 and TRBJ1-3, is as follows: EPEVTQTPSHQVTQMGQEVILRCVPISNHLYFYWYRQILGQKVEFLVSFYNNEISEKSEIFDDQFSVERPDGSNFTLKIRSTKLEDSAMYFCASSEQAQHSGNTIYFGEGSWLTVV.

The CDR3 region has the DNA TGTGCCAGCACCAATTACAGGGGGCGGGAAAATGAGCAGTTCTTC. This encodes CASTNYRGRENEQFF. V is TRBV5-4 and J is TRBJ2-1; 9 bases agree with TRBD1. Per the germline V gene, CDR1 is SGHNT and CDR2 is YYREEE (reference sequence). This CDR3 region has 15 residues. V was clipped by 6 bases and J by 7 bases; unmatched bases: 11.

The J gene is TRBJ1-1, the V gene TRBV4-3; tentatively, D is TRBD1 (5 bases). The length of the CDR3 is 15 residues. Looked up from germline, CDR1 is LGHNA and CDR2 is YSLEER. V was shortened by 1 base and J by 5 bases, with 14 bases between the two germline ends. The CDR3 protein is CASSQGVGRGTEAFF. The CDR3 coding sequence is TGCGCCAGCAGCCAAGGAGTGGGGAGGGGTACTGAAGCTTTCTTT.

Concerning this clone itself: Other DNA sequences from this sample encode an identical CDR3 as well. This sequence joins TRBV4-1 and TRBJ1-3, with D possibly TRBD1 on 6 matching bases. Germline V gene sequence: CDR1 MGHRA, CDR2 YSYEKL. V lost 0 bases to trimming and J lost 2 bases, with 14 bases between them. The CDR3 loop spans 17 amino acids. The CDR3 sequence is CASSQEPGRGAGNTIYF. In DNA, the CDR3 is TGCGCCAGCAGCCAAGAGCCCGGCAGGGGAGCTGGAAACACCATATATTTT.

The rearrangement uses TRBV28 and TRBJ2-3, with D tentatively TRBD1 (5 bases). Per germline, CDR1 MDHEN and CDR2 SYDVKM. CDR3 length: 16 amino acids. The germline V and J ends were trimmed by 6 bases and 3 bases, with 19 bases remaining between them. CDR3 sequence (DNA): TGTGCCAGCAGCTCCCGGTGGGGCGAAAGGACAGATACGCAGTATTTT. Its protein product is CASSSRWGERTDTQYF.

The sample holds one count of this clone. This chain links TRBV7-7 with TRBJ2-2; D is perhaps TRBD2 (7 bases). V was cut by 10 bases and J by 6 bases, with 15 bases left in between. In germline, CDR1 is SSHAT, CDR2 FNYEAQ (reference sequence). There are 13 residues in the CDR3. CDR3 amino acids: CATGTGRAGELFF. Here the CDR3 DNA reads TGTGCCACCGGCACAGGGAGGGCCGGGGAGCTGTTTTTT. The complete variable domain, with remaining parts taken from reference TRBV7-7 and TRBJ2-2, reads GAGVSQSPRYKVTKRGQDVTLRCDPISSHATLYWYQQALGQGPEFLTYFNYEAQPDKSGLPSDRFSAERPEGSISTLTIQRTEQRDSAMYRCATGTGRAGELFFGEGSRLTVL.

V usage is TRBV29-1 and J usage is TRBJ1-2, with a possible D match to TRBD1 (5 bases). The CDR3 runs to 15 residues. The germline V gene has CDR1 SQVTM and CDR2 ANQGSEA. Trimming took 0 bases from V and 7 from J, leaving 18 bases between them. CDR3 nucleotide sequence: TGCAGCGTTGAAGACCCCGGAGTTAGGGGCGGTGGCTACACCTTC. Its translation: CSVEDPGVRGGGYTF. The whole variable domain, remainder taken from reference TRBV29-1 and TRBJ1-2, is SAVISQKPSRDICQRGTSLTIQCQVDSQVTMMFWYRQQPGQSLTLIATANQGSEATYESGFVIDKFPISRPNLTFSTLTVSNMSPEDSSIYLCSVEDPGVRGGGYTFGSGTRLTVV.

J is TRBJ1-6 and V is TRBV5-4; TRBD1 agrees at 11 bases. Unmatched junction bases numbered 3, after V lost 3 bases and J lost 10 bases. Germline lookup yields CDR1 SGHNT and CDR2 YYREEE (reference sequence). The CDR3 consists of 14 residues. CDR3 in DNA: TGTGCCAGCAGCTGGGACAGGGGGGGATCACCCCTCCACTTT. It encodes CASSWDRGGSPLHF.

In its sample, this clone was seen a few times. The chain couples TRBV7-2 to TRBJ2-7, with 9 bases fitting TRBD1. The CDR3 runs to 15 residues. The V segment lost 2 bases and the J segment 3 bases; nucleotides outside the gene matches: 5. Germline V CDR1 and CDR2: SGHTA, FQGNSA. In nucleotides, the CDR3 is TGTGCCAGCAGCTTACGTCCGGGACAGGGCTACGAGCAGTACTTC. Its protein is CASSLRPGQGYEQYF.

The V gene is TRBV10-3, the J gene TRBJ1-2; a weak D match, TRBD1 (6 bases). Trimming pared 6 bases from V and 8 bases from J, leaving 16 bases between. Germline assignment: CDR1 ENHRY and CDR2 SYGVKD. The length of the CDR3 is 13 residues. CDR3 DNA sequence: TGTGCCATCAGGGACAGTCCTGGCGGGGGCTACACCTTC. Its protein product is CAIRDSPGGGYTF.

CDR3 nucleotide sequence: TGTGCCAGCAGTACAGGACTAGCGGGTGTTCTGACCTACGAGCAGTACTTC. It encodes CASSTGLAGVLTYEQYF. The chain carries TRBV5-4 and TRBJ2-7; 11 bases are a match to TRBD2. J gave up 2 bases and V 5 bases, and 12 bases lay outside the gene matches. The V gene's germline CDR1 is SGHNT and CDR2 YYREEE (reference sequence). The CDR3 is made up of 17 amino acids.

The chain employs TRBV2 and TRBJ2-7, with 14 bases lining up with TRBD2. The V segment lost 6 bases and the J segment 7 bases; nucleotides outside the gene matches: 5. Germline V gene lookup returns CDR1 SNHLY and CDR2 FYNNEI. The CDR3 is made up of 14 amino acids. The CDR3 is CASSRLAGGHEQYF. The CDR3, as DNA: TGTGCCAGCAGCCGACTAGCGGGGGGGCATGAGCAGTACTTC. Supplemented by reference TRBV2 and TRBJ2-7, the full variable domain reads EPEVTQTPSHQVTQMGQEVILRCVPISNHLYFYWYRQILGQKVEFLVSFYNNEISEKSEIFDDQFSVERPDGSNFTLKIRSTKLEDSAMYFCASSRLAGGHEQYFGPGTRLTVT.

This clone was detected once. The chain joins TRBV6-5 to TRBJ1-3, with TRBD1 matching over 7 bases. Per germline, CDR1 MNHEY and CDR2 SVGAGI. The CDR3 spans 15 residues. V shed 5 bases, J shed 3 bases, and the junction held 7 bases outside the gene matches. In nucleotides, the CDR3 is TGTGCCAGCAGTCCACAGGGGACTGGTGGAAACACCATATATTTT. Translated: CASSPQGTGGNTIYF.

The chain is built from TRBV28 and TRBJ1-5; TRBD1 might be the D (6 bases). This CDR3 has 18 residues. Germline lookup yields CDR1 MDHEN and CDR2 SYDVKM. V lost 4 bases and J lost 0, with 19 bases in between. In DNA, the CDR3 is TGTGCCAGCAGTTCATGGGGGGCCCACTCATATAGCAATCAGCCCCAGCATTTT. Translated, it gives CASSSWGAHSYSNQPQHF.

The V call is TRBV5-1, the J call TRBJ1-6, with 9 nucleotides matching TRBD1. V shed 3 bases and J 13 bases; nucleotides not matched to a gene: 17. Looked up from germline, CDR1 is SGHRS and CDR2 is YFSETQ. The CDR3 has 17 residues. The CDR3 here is CASSSGGSGTGRAPLHF. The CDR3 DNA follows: TGCGCCAGCAGCTCGGGGGGTTCCGGGACAGGGAGGGCCCCCCTCCACTTT.

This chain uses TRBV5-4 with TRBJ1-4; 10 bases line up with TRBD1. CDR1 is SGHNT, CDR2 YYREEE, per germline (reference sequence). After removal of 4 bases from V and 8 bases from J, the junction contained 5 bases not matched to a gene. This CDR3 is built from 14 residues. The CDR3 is CASSPGTGEEKLFF. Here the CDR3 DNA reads TGTGCCAGCAGCCCCGGGACAGGGGAGGAAAAACTGTTTTTT.